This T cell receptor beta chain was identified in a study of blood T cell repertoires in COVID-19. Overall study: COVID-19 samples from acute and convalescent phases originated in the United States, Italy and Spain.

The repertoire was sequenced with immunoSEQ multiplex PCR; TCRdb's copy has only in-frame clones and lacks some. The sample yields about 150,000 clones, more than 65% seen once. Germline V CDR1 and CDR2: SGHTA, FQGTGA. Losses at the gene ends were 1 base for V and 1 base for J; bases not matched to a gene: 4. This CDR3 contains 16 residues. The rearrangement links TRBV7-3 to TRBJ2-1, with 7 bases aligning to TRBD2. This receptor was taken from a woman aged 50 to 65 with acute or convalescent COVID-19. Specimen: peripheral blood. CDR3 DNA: TGTGCCAGCAGCTTAATGGGGACTAAATCCTACAATGAGCAGTTCTTC. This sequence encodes CASSLMGTKSYNEQFF.